These T cell receptor beta chains were read from a single sample in a study of Ad26.COV2.S vaccination and SARS-CoV-2 variants. Libraries were prepared by immunoSEQ multiplex PCR; TCRdb keeps only in-frame clonotypes and omits some of them. The table lists about 350,000 clones, approximately 85% of them singletons, with 3% to 4% in the top ten. This material consisted of peripheral blood, taken in a trial of Ad26.COV2.S vaccine versus placebo. These receptors came from a person aged 18-60 years who received the Ad26.COV2.S COVID-19 vaccine or a placebo. Both conserved end residues are part of each CDR3.

CDR3	V	J
CAWGASGGAGYTF	TRBV30	TRBJ1-2
CASSYWDYGYTF	TRBV6-2/TRBV6-3	TRBJ1-2
CSASSPVISYNEQFF	TRBV20-1	TRBJ2-1
CASSYVIKTNTGELFF	TRBV6-2/TRBV6-3	TRBJ2-2
CASSVGVFSGSTGELFF	TRBV9	TRBJ2-2
CASSFMGHEQYF	TRBV5-6	TRBJ2-7
CASSLLGREADTQYF	TRBV11-2	TRBJ2-3
CAWSVQGNQPQHF	TRBV30	TRBJ1-5
CASSPPAGTDTQYF	TRBV6-5	TRBJ2-3
CASSMTSGGSTDTQYF	TRBV19	TRBJ2-3
CASSLTGVQPQHF	TRBV5-1	TRBJ1-5
CAISQSRDRDSYGYTF	TRBV10-3	TRBJ1-2
CASSNLNYRVGEKLFF	TRBV19	TRBJ1-4
CASGVGRGSTDTQYF	TRBV2	TRBJ2-3
CASSPEGGTEAFF	TRBV6-5	TRBJ1-1
CASSYLGGSVETQYF	TRBV6-2/TRBV6-3	TRBJ2-5
CASSPWPDSQVRAEVGYEQYF	TRBV7-6	TRBJ2-7
CAISDKGIYGYTF	TRBV10-3	TRBJ1-2
CASSPGTSGGGGRQQYF	TRBV5-4	TRBJ2-7
CASSQEQGVYGYTF	TRBV4-3	TRBJ1-2
CASRQQGSSTDTQYF	TRBV2	TRBJ2-3
CAWSSRQGGSPLHF	TRBV30	TRBJ1-6
CASSFGGQETQYF	TRBV5-4	TRBJ2-5
CASSQERGQGDGNTIYF	TRBV4-1	TRBJ1-3
CAWSALAGYNEQFF	TRBV30	TRBJ2-1
CASSARYYNEQFF	TRBV2	TRBJ2-1